The 28 T cell receptor beta chains presented below share a single source sample, sequenced in a study of CD8 T cells in ankylosing spondylitis. TCRdb redid the calling of the 5' RACE reads with MiXCR, one entry per CDR3 protein. The sample carries 200,000 to 300,000 distinct CDR3 sequences, about 9.1% recorded once. Sequencing was carried out using blood, either unsorted or a sorted T cell fraction (not recorded which). The receptor source for this set is a male donor with ankylosing spondylitis or in good health (not recorded which).

This clonotype was seen at least ten times. The V and J genes are TRBV7-2 and TRBJ1-2; D is possibly TRBD1 (5 bases). Germline V gene sequence: CDR1 SGHTA, CDR2 FQGNSA. V lost 5 bases and J 1 base, leaving 8 bases between the germline ends. The CDR3 covers 13 residues. CDR3 sequence reads: CASSLRDNYGYTF. In DNA form, the CDR3 reads TGTGCCAGCAGCCTCAGGGATAACTATGGCTACACCTTC. Looking up the rest from reference TRBV7-2 and TRBJ1-2 gives the full variable domain: GAGVSQSPSNKVTEKGKDVELRCDPISGHTALYWYRQSLGQGLEFLIYFQGNSAPDKSGLPSDRFSAERTGGSVSTLTIQRTQQEDSAVYLCASSLRDNYGYTFGSGTRLTVV.

The chain uses TRBV20-1 and TRBJ2-5, with D perhaps matching TRBD2 (5 bases). The CDR3 totals 15 residues. Per germline, CDR1 DFQATT and CDR2 SNEGSKA (reference sequence). Trimming left V 0 bases short and J 0 bases short, with 11 bases between. The CDR3 loop is CSARDDYLDQETQYF. DNA of the CDR3: TGCAGTGCTAGAGATGACTACCTAGACCAAGAGACCCAGTACTTC.

The gene calls are TRBV5-6 and TRBJ1-1; no reliable D call. V lost 5 bases, J lost 1 base, and 12 bases lay in between. The germline V gene encodes CDR1 SGHDT and CDR2 YYEEEE. This CDR3 region has 14 residues. Here the CDR3 reads CASSHLEKNTEAFF. The CDR3 DNA sequence: TGTGCCAGCAGTCATCTCGAGAAGAACACTGAAGCTTTCTTT.

This clonotype was counted a few times. The V gene is TRBV7-8, the J gene TRBJ2-7; 10 nucleotides align to TRBD2. The CDR3 extends over 15 amino acids. With V trimmed by 5 bases and J by 3 bases, 7 bases remained unmatched. The germline V gene encodes CDR1 SGHVS and CDR2 FQNEAQ. The CDR3 protein is CASSAARTSGYEQYF. CDR3 sequence (DNA): TGTGCCAGCAGCGCAGCTAGGACTAGCGGCTACGAGCAGTACTTC.

Many counts were recorded for this clonotype. The V call is TRBV11-3, the J call TRBJ2-1; TRBD2 agrees at 8 bases. The germline gives CDR1 SGHNT, CDR2 YENEEA. The V gene end was trimmed by 3 bases and the J gene end by 8 bases; junction bases not matched to a gene: 9. The CDR3 has 15 amino acids. The CDR3 nucleotides are TGTGCCAGCAGCTTGGGGGTAGCGGGAATGGATGAGCAGTTCTTC. It codes for CASSLGVAGMDEQFF.

Only a few counts were recorded for this clonotype. The chain links TRBV12-3 or TRBV12-4 to TRBJ2-7; maybe TRBD1 (6 bases). The V and J ends lost 6 bases and 2 bases respectively, with 14 bases between them. This CDR3 comprises 14 residues. The CDR3 DNA reads TGTGCCAGCAGCCGAGGGGCAGGGGCCTACGAGCAGTACTTC. It translates to CASSRGAGAYEQYF.

The V and J genes are TRBV29-1 and TRBJ2-7; D unclear. This CDR3 region has 12 residues. Germline lookup yields CDR1 SQVTM and CDR2 ANQGSEA. CDR3 residues: CRKNWDLGEQYF. The CDR3 coding sequence is TGCAGGAAGAACTGGGATCTGGGTGAGCAGTACTTC.

This clonotype was detected ten times or more. The genes are TRBV12-3 or TRBV12-4 and TRBJ2-1; 9 positions match TRBD2. Trimming at V came to 6 bases and at J to 0 bases, leaving 15 bases not matched to a gene. The CDR3 totals 19 residues. CDR3 sequence (DNA): TGTGCCAGCAGCTGGGGGTGGCTAGCGGGGCGGAGCTCCTACAATGAGCAGTTCTTC. Its protein is CASSWGWLAGRSSYNEQFF.

This clonotype was seen repeatedly, ten times or more. The gene calls are TRBV18 and TRBJ2-1; 14 nucleotides match TRBD2. CDR1 KGHSH and CDR2 LQKENI come from the germline V gene. V lost 3 bases to trimming and J lost 7 bases; unmatched junction nucleotides: 5. The CDR3 covers 16 residues. The DNA for the CDR3 is TGTGCCAGCTCACCCCCCGGGACTAGCGGGAGTAATGAGCAGTTCTTC. Protein sequence: CASSPPGTSGSNEQFF.

This clonotype was detected many times. The chain has TRBV7-2 and TRBJ2-7; the match to TRBD2 covers 9 bases. There are 15 residues in the CDR3. The J segment lost 0 bases and the V segment lost 6 bases, leaving 6 bases of the junction unmatched. The germline gives CDR1 SGHTA, CDR2 FQGNSA. The CDR3 is CASSPASGVSYEQYF. DNA of the CDR3: TGTGCCAGCAGTCCAGCTAGCGGGGTCTCCTACGAGCAGTACTTC.

This clonotype was detected ten times or more. V and J are TRBV12-3 or TRBV12-4 and TRBJ1-2; D is uncertain. Trimming took 5 bases from V and 2 from J, leaving 12 bases between them. The CDR3 consists of 14 residues. CDR3 nucleotide sequence: TGTGCCAGCAGTAGTCGGATGGAGAACTATGGCTACACCTTC. Protein sequence: CASSSRMENYGYTF.

The chain links TRBV19 to TRBJ2-7; 8 nucleotides align to TRBD2. The CDR3 loop spans 14 amino acids. Trimming took 2 bases from V and 6 from J; bases not matched to a gene: 6. Germline CDR1 LNHDA, CDR2 SQIVND (reference sequence). CDR3 DNA sequence: TGTGCCAGTAGTATAAGTCGGGAGGGAGCCGAGCAGTACTTC. Residues: CASSISREGAEQYF.

This clonotype was found many times. The chain links TRBV25-1 to TRBJ1-2; D unclear. This CDR3 contains 13 residues. Trimming shortened V by 4 bases and J by 7 bases, and 13 bases separated the two germline ends. Germline V lookup: CDR1 MGHDK, CDR2 SYGVNS. CDR3 amino acids: CASSGTFGFGYTF. CDR3 sequence (DNA): TGTGCCAGCAGTGGGACTTTTGGGTTTGGCTACACCTTC.

The sample holds many counts of this clonotype. The chain has TRBV7-2 and TRBJ1-3; 8 positions match TRBD1. The CDR3 runs 16 residues. CDR1 and CDR2 (germline): SGHTA, FQGNSA. The junction had 5 bases not matched to a gene; V was cut back by 4 bases and J by 0 bases. CDR3 sequence reads: CASSSSQGASGNTIYF. CDR3 bases: TGTGCCAGCAGCTCCTCCCAGGGGGCCTCTGGAAACACCATATATTTT. Combining the CDR3 with reference TRBV7-2 and TRBJ1-3 gives the whole variable domain GAGVSQSPSNKVTEKGKDVELRCDPISGHTALYWYRQSLGQGLEFLIYFQGNSAPDKSGLPSDRFSAERTGGSVSTLTIQRTQQEDSAVYLCASSSSQGASGNTIYFGEGSWLTVV.

This clonotype was observed at least ten times. This chain uses TRBV5-1 with TRBJ2-3; the match to TRBD1 covers 7 bases. V shed 3 bases and J 0 bases; nucleotides not matched to a gene: 4. Germline-derived CDR1 and CDR2 are SGHRS and YFSETQ. The CDR3 is 15 amino acids. CDR3 nucleotides: TGCGCCAGCAGCTGGACAGGCACTAGCACAGATACGCAGTATTTT. It specifies CASSWTGTSTDTQYF.

This clonotype occurred many times. The chain employs TRBV7-2 and TRBJ2-2; D is possibly TRBD2 (6 bases). Germline V CDR1 and CDR2: SGHTA, FQGNSA. V shed 1 base and J shed 0 bases, with 9 bases lying between them. The CDR3 length is 16 residues. This CDR3 reads CASSLVAGSNTGELFF. CDR3 nucleotides: TGTGCCAGCAGCTTAGTGGCGGGATCGAACACCGGGGAGCTGTTTTTT.

This clonotype was observed a few times. The rearrangement joins TRBV20-1 to TRBJ1-1; a possible D gene is TRBD1 (5 bases). V shed 4 bases and J shed 0 bases, with 9 bases lying between them. The CDR3 runs to 13 residues. Per the germline V gene, CDR1 is DFQATT and CDR2 is SNEGSKA (reference sequence). The CDR3 region is CSAIVGVNTEAFF. In DNA, the CDR3 is TGCAGTGCTATAGTAGGGGTGAACACTGAAGCTTTCTTT.

This clonotype was detected a few times. The chain is built from TRBV12-3 or TRBV12-4 and TRBJ2-7, with D possibly being TRBD1 or TRBD2 (5 bases each). Trimming shortened V by 3 bases and J by 5 bases, and 8 bases separated the two germline ends. CDR3 length: 12 residues. The CDR3 nucleotides read TGTGCCAGCAGTTTGGGGGTGGACGAGCAGTACTTC. The encoded protein is CASSLGVDEQYF.

This clonotype was observed a few times. The V and J genes are TRBV5-4 and TRBJ1-2; maybe TRBD1 (5 bases). The CDR3 is made up of 15 amino acids. CDR1 is SGHNT and CDR2 is YYREEE in the germline V gene (reference sequence). With 4 bases removed from V and 0 bases from J, the gap between germline ends came to 13 bases. The CDR3 DNA is TGTGCCAGCAGCGCCGGACACGATCCTAACTATGGCTACACCTTC. It translates to CASSAGHDPNYGYTF.

This clonotype has more than one count but fewer than ten. Mismatch with germline at one junction end may stem from a read error. This chain uses TRBV20-1 with TRBJ2-1; TRBD2 is a possible D gene (6 bases). The germline V gene encodes CDR1 DFQATT and CDR2 SNEGSKA (reference sequence). This CDR3 spans 17 amino acids. Written as DNA, the CDR3 is TGCTGTGCTAGAGATCTGGGCGGGACGAGCTCCTACAATGAGCAGTTCTTC. Encoded protein: CCARDLGGTSSYNEQFF.

This clonotype occurred many times. The chain joins TRBV5-1 to TRBJ2-2, with a possible D match to TRBD1 (6 bases). The CDR3 consists of 14 residues. Germline CDR1 is SGHRS and CDR2 is YFSETQ. Deletions cut 0 bases from V and 3 bases from J, with 6 bases between. In DNA form, the CDR3 reads TGCGCCAGCAGCTTGGGACAGGACACCGGGGAGCTGTTTTTT. It is translated as CASSLGQDTGELFF.

This clonotype was counted ten times or more. This chain uses TRBV20-1 with TRBJ1-6, with D maybe TRBD1 (5 bases). Germline assignment: CDR1 DFQATT and CDR2 SNEGSKA (reference sequence). Trimming took 6 bases from V and 10 from J, leaving 19 bases between them. This CDR3 is built from 14 residues. The CDR3 DNA sequence: TGCAGTGCCCCGTTTGGGGGGAGCGGCTCACCCCTCCACTTT. Residues: CSAPFGGSGSPLHF.

In this sample, this clonotype turned up many times. V and J are TRBV20-1 and TRBJ2-2, with 10 nucleotides matching TRBD2. CDR3 length: 16 amino acids. Germline V gene lookup returns CDR1 DFQATT and CDR2 SNEGSKA (reference sequence). V lost 0 bases to trimming and J lost 5 bases; unmatched junction nucleotides: 6. The chain's CDR3 is CSARDLLAGDTGELFF. CDR3 nucleotides: TGCAGTGCTAGAGATCTGCTAGCGGGAGATACCGGGGAGCTGTTTTTT.

The rearrangement uses TRBV20-1 and TRBJ2-7; 7 positions match TRBD1. V shed 0 bases, J shed 2 bases, and the junction held 10 bases outside the gene matches. Germline loops: CDR1 DFQATT, CDR2 SNEGSKA (reference sequence). The CDR3 contains 16 residues. The CDR3 protein is CSARDDKGATAYEQYF. The CDR3 nucleotides are TGCAGTGCTAGAGATGACAAGGGGGCTACGGCCTACGAGCAGTACTTC.

This chain connects TRBV20-1 to TRBJ1-1; TRBD1 might be the D (6 bases). CDR1 is DFQATT and CDR2 is SNEGSKA in the germline V gene (reference sequence). The CDR3 loop spans 16 amino acids. Between the trimmed V and J ends, which lost 1 base and 4 bases, there was a span of 19 bases. Here the CDR3 reads CSARGAPVGGGTEAFF. CDR3 bases: TGCAGTGCTAGAGGAGCCCCTGTGGGGGGCGGCACTGAAGCTTTCTTT.

The chain employs TRBV7-9 and TRBJ2-3, with 9 bases that match TRBD2. The germline gives CDR1 SEHNR, CDR2 FQNEAQ (reference sequence). This CDR3 region has 16 residues. V shed 5 bases, J shed 5 bases, and the junction held 11 bases outside the gene matches. The CDR3 protein is CASSPQAGGRIDTQYF. Here the CDR3 DNA reads TGTGCCAGCAGCCCACAAGCGGGAGGACGAATAGATACGCAGTATTTT.

As for this clonotype: Sequence at one end of the junction differs from germline and may be a read error. The chain recombines TRBV19 with TRBJ1-3; 7 bases are shared with TRBD1. Germline CDR1 and CDR2: LNHDA and SQIVND (reference sequence). The CDR3 spans 15 residues. CDR3 coding DNA: TGTGCCAGTAGTATAGAAGGGGGCGCCGGAAGCACCATATATTTT. Its translation is CASSIEGGAGSTIYF.

In regard to this clonotype: A much larger clone lies a single base off, so this may be a read error. The CDR3 DNA follows: TGTGCCAGCAGCTTAGTGGCAGGAGACTATGGCTACTCCTTC. Amino acid sequence: CASSLVAGDYGYSF. The chain carries TRBV11-2 and TRBJ1-2, with D unresolved. The CDR3 consists of 14 residues. CDR1 and CDR2 from the germline V gene are SGHAT and FQNNGV.